This T cell receptor beta chain was recovered during a study of blood T cell repertoires in COVID-19. Generated by immunoSEQ multiplex PCR, the TCRdb table keeps only in-frame clones and is missing some. The table shows fewer than 500,000 clones, with 81% occurring only once. CDR1 LGHDT and CDR2 YNNKEL come from the germline V gene (reference sequence). V lost 4 bases to trimming and J lost 8 bases, with 17 bases between them. The CDR3 contains 14 residues. J is TRBJ1-2 and V is TRBV3-1 (or the pseudogene TRBV3-2); TRBD1 is a possible D gene (5 bases). This sequence originates from a human donor with acute or convalescent COVID-19. The donor label of this sample is uncertain. The specimen was peripheral blood. The CDR3 DNA sequence: TGTGCCAGCAGCCCCTCCGGGGGGGTAGGAGGCTACACCTTC. It specifies CASSPSGGVGGYTF.